The clone carrying this TCR beta chain was observed a handful of times. As processed by the authors: The assay estimated nucleated cells by amplifying reference gene primers. Produced via immunoSEQ multiplex PCR; TCRdb's table is partial and in-frame only. V and J calls and clone size are copied from that table; D and trimming were computed from the DNA. In the table there are roughly 410,000 clones, 70% to 90% of which are singletons. The Seattle patients, enrolled during active infection, were followed longitudinally. The sample originates from a study of blood T cell repertoires in COVID-19. Study overall: Samples of COVID-19 (acute and convalescent) were obtained from the United States, Italy and Spain.

Sequenced input: peripheral blood. This clonotype was obtained from an older woman with COVID-19, enrolled during active disease.

DNA for the CDR3: TGTGCCAGCAGCCAAGATAGGAGGCTAGCGGGCTCCTACGAGCAGTACTTC. This encodes CASSQDRRLAGSYEQYF. This chain connects TRBV4-2 to TRBJ2-7; 8 bases line up with TRBD2. CDR3 length: 17 residues. V shed 0 bases, J shed 0 bases, and the junction held 7 bases outside the gene matches. Germline CDR1 and CDR2: LGHNA and YNFKEQ.